A single sample is the source of the 5 T cell receptor beta chains below, sequenced in a study of T cells after posttransplantation cyclophosphamide. Busulfan-fludarabine conditioning, marrow transplant, and cyclophosphamide on days +3 and +4 were administered. Sequencing used immunoSEQ multiplex PCR; TCRdb keeps in-frame clones, though not all of them. The data show about 27,000 clones, with none appearing a single time. Sequencing was performed on PBMCs, taken after allogeneic stem cell transplant with posttransplant cyclophosphamide. Receptors originate from a male patient younger than 30 who received an allogeneic stem cell transplant from a related donor, was CMV-positive, and had no GVHD. The T cells may partly be graft donor cells.

This clone was observed many times. The chain links TRBV10-3 to TRBJ1-2; the D is unclear. Germline assignment: CDR1 ENHRY and CDR2 SYGVKD. V was pared by 0 bases and J by 4 bases, with 12 bases between. CDR3 length equals 15 residues. The CDR3 coding sequence is TGTGCCATCAGTGAGTCTATTTTCAGTCCCTATGGCTACACCTTC. Amino acid sequence: CAISESIFSPYGYTF.

This clone was counted ten times or more. The gene calls are TRBV18 and TRBJ2-5; 12 bases align to TRBD2. Germline V CDR1 and CDR2: KGHSH, LQKENI. CDR3 length: 18 residues. V dropped 3 bases and J dropped 5; count of bases not matched to a gene: 13. The CDR3 reads CASSPLAGGPNGLETQYF. CDR3 nucleotides: TGTGCCAGCTCACCTCTAGCGGGAGGGCCGAATGGGCTGGAGACCCAGTACTTC.

There are many counts of this clone. The rearrangement joins TRBV7-3 to TRBJ1-2; D might be TRBD1 (6 bases). Germline CDR1 and CDR2: SGHTA and FQGTGA. V lost 4 bases, J lost 6 bases, and 12 bases lay in between. This CDR3 contains 13 residues. CDR3 amino acids: CASSSDSSDGYTF. In DNA form, the CDR3 reads TGTGCCAGCAGCTCGGACAGTAGCGATGGCTACACCTTC.

The sample holds many counts of this clone. CDR3 amino acids: CASSALAGAGELFF. CDR3 nucleotide sequence: TGTGCCAGCAGTGCACTAGCGGGGGCCGGGGAGCTGTTTTTT. The chain is built from TRBV25-1 and TRBJ2-2; 11 bases are shared with TRBD2. Germline CDR1 MGHDK, CDR2 SYGVNS. V lost 4 bases to trimming and J lost 6 bases; unmatched junction nucleotides: 1. CDR3 length: 14 residues.

This clone was detected ten times or more. In DNA, the CDR3 is TGTGCCAGCAGCCTAGTGGGGGCGGAGACCCAGTACTTC. It encodes CASSLVGAETQYF. This chain links TRBV7-2 with TRBJ2-5; D is perhaps TRBD1 (6 bases). CDR1 is SGHTA, CDR2 FQGNSA, per germline. The CDR3 consists of 13 residues. Trimming stripped 5 bases from V and 5 bases from J, with 12 bases between.